What follows are 7 T cell receptor beta chains derived from one specimen sequenced in a study of cytomegalovirus exposure and HLA in healthy donors (dated by TCRdb to the late 2010s). The library came from the immunoSEQ multiplex PCR assay. The multiplex PCR relied on a mix of 60 forward primers for TCR Vbeta segments and 13 reverse primers for TCR Jbeta segments. The immuneACCESS repertoire file appears here via TCRdb, limited to in-frame rearrangements. These files lack a portion of the clones; in checked studies, under half of the deficit traces to unresolved V genes, and the cause of the others is not known. Within this sample are about 85,000 clones, with 50% to 75% of them counted one time only. The biggest ten clones account for around 4.2% of the sample. The material sequenced was PBMCs. These receptors were collected from a man aged 25 to 45 in good health and CMV-seronegative.

The V call is TRBV11-1, the J call TRBJ1-2; TRBD1 is a possible D gene (5 bases). The germline V gene encodes CDR1 SGHAT and CDR2 FQDESV (reference sequence). Trimming removed 7 bases at V and 8 bases at J, with 17 bases between. The CDR3 contains 13 residues. This CDR3 is CASNSQGTYGYTF. In nucleotides, the CDR3 is TGTGCCAGCAACTCTCAGGGAACCTACGGCTACACCTTC. Filled out from reference TRBV11-1 and TRBJ1-2, the complete variable domain reads EAEVAQSPRYKITEKSQAVAFWCDPISGHATLYWYRQILGQGPELLVQFQDESVVDDSQLPKDRFSAERLKGVDSTLKIQPAELGDSAMYLCASNSQGTYGYTFGSGTRLTVV.

The chain uses TRBV10-3 and TRBJ1-1, with D unclear. Trimming took 3 bases from V and 3 from J, leaving 11 bases between them. In germline, CDR1 is ENHRY, CDR2 SYGVKD. The CDR3 covers 14 residues. The CDR3 region has the DNA TGTGCCATCAGTGATTTTGCCGGGTACACTGAAGCTTTCTTT. Its translation: CAISDFAGYTEAFF.

The chain combines TRBV9 with TRBJ1-2, with D perhaps matching TRBD1 (5 bases). The length of the CDR3 is 16 residues. V was clipped by 0 bases and J by 0 bases, with 12 bases between them. Germline lookup yields CDR1 SGDLS and CDR2 YYNGEE. The CDR3 loop is CASSVALGGTNYGYTF. The CDR3 bases are TGTGCCAGCAGCGTAGCCCTCGGGGGAACTAACTATGGCTACACCTTC.

The chain combines TRBV10-3 with TRBJ2-7, with D possibly matching TRBD2 (6 bases). The CDR3 has 15 amino acids. Trimming shortened V by 7 bases and J by 0 bases, and 16 bases separated the two germline ends. The V gene's germline CDR1 is ENHRY and CDR2 SYGVKD. In DNA form, the CDR3 reads TGTGCCATCACTGATAGGGGAGGAAACTCCTACGAGCAGTACTTC. Its translation is CAITDRGGNSYEQYF.

The J gene is TRBJ1-4, the V gene TRBV5-1; TRBD1 matches 8 bases. Trimming removed 4 bases from V and 4 bases from J; junction bases left unmatched: 6. The CDR3 is made up of 15 amino acids. Germline assignment: CDR1 SGHRS and CDR2 YFSETQ. The CDR3 region is CASSTGQGYNEKLFF. CDR3 in DNA: TGCGCCAGCAGCACCGGACAGGGCTATAATGAAAAACTGTTTTTT.

The chain couples TRBV11-2 to TRBJ2-7; TRBD2 agrees at 10 bases. The germline CDR1 and CDR2 sequences are SGHAT and FQNNGV. This CDR3 region has 15 residues. The junction had 8 bases not matched to a gene; V was cut back by 5 bases and J by 4 bases. The CDR3 nucleotides are TGTGCCAGCAGCGACCTAGCGGGGGACCGATACGAGCAGTACTTC. This gives the protein CASSDLAGDRYEQYF.

The chain employs TRBV5-1 and TRBJ2-2, with 9 nucleotides matching TRBD1. Unmatched junction bases numbered 5, after V lost 7 bases and J lost 4 bases. This CDR3 contains 14 residues. Germline values: CDR1 SGHRS, CDR2 YFSETQ. CDR3 residues: CASAWDRVTGELFF. The CDR3 DNA reads as TGCGCCAGCGCCTGGGACAGGGTCACCGGGGAGCTGTTTTTT.